One and the same sample provided the 14 T cell receptor beta chains below, sequenced in a study of T cells after yellow fever vaccination. TCRdb redid the calling of the 5' RACE reads with MiXCR, one entry per CDR3 protein. The table lists 250,000 or so distinct CDR3 sequences, more than 3.5% of them singletons. The source was PBMCs, collected 15 days after the yellow fever booster vaccination. Receptors were obtained from a man between 18 and 35 years old who received the YFV17D yellow fever vaccine.

The chain combines TRBV5-1 with TRBJ2-5; 8 nucleotides agree with TRBD1. V shed 4 bases and J 5 bases; nucleotides not matched to a gene: 10. CDR1 is SGHRS and CDR2 is YFSETQ in the germline V gene. This CDR3 comprises 15 residues. CDR3 bases: TGCGCCAGCAGCCGATCTACAGGGGGGCAGGAGACCCAGTACTTC. It codes for CASSRSTGGQETQYF. Based on the CDR3 plus reference TRBV5-1 and TRBJ2-5, the full variable domain is KAGVTQTPRYLIKTRGQQVTLSCSPISGHRSVSWYQQTPGQGLQFLFEYFSETQRNKGNFPGRFSGRQFSNSRSEMNVSTLELGDSALYLCASSRSTGGQETQYFGPGTRLLVL.

Ten or more counts support this clonotype. The rearrangement uses TRBV5-1 and TRBJ1-4; maybe TRBD1 (6 bases). V shed 3 bases and J shed 1 base, with 7 bases lying between them. The CDR3 loop spans 14 amino acids. Germline assignment: CDR1 SGHRS and CDR2 YFSETQ. The CDR3 bases are TGCGCCAGCAGCTCACAGGGAACTAATGAAAAACTGTTTTTT. Translated: CASSSQGTNEKLFF.

This clonotype was seen repeatedly, ten times or more. The chain combines TRBV5-1 with TRBJ2-7, with 7 bases matching TRBD1. V was pared by 4 bases and J by 2 bases, with 6 bases of the junction left unmatched. The CDR3 consists of 14 residues. Per germline, CDR1 SGHRS and CDR2 YFSETQ. CDR3 nucleotides: TGCGCCAGCAGCCAGGGGGACACTACCTACGAGCAGTACGTC. Translation: CASSQGDTTYEQYV.

This clonotype was detected ten times or more. V gene TRBV7-2 combines with J gene TRBJ2-2, with TRBD1 identical over 7 bases. The CDR3 spans 15 residues. Germline-derived CDR1 and CDR2 are SGHTA and FQGNSA. Trimming at V came to 4 bases and at J to 6 bases, leaving 8 bases not matched to a gene. Here the CDR3 DNA reads TGTGCCAGCAGCTCACGAGACAGGGTTTCCGGGGAGCTGTTTTTT. Its translation is CASSSRDRVSGELFF.

The sample holds many counts of this clonotype. V usage is TRBV4-3 and J usage is TRBJ2-6, with D tentatively TRBD1 (6 bases). V was pared by 2 bases and J by 2 bases, with 10 bases between. Germline lookup yields CDR1 LGHNA and CDR2 YSLEER. The length of the CDR3 is 16 residues. The CDR3: CASSQPQGPGANVLTF. The DNA of the CDR3 is TGCGCCAGCAGCCAACCACAGGGCCCTGGGGCCAACGTCCTGACTTTC.

The chain carries TRBV18 and TRBJ1-2, with 9 positions matching TRBD1. CDR1 is KGHSH, CDR2 LQKENI, per germline. The CDR3 runs 16 residues. The J segment lost 0 bases and the V segment lost 0 bases, leaving 2 bases of the junction unmatched. The CDR3 nucleotides are TGTGCCAGCTCACCACCCGGGACAGGGACTAACTATGGCTACACCTTC. This codes for CASSPPGTGTNYGYTF.

At least ten counts were recorded for this clonotype. The genes are TRBV4-3 and TRBJ2-1; TRBD1 matches at 10 bases. The J segment lost 8 bases and the V segment lost 3 bases, leaving 16 bases of the junction unmatched. Germline V gives CDR1 LGHNA, CDR2 YSLEER. The CDR3 has 18 residues. This chain's CDR3 is CASSQSRLSGTGVDEQFF. The CDR3 DNA follows: TGCGCCAGCAGCCAGTCACGGCTTTCCGGGACAGGGGTGGATGAGCAGTTCTTC.

J is TRBJ1-3 and V is TRBV23-1; D unclear. TRBV23-1 is treated as an ORF (open reading frame) with a function not yet certain. Trimming shortened V by 10 bases and J by 8 bases, and 6 bases separated the two germline ends. The CDR3 consists of 9 residues. The chain's CDR3 is CAKQHTIYF. The CDR3 coding sequence is TGCGCCAAACAGCACACCATATATTTT.

This clonotype has just a few counts. This likely comes from a read error, as the CDR3 has no conserved phenylalanine or tryptophan at its end. V and J are TRBV3-1 and TRBJ1-6; TRBD1 is a possible D gene (6 bases). The CDR3 runs 14 residues. The germline V gene has CDR1 LGHDT and CDR2 YNNKEL (reference sequence). V was shortened by 6 bases and J by 7 bases, with 13 bases between the two germline ends. CDR3 sequence (DNA): TGTGCCAGCAGGGAGACAGGAAGAAATTCACCCCTCCACCTT. Translated, it gives CASRETGRNSPLHL.

This clonotype was seen ten or more times. J is TRBJ1-4 and V is TRBV20-1, with D unresolved. The CDR3 runs to 13 residues. Trimming cost V 3 bases and J 4 bases, with 9 bases left between them. CDR1 is DFQATT and CDR2 is SNEGSKA in the germline V gene (reference sequence). CDR3 DNA sequence: TGCAGTGCTAGGAACGGACTTAATGAAAAACTGTTTTTT. It encodes CSARNGLNEKLFF.

As concerns this clonotype: A much larger clone differs by one base, so this may be a read error. Written as DNA, the CDR3 is TGTGCCAGAAGCCCTCCGTTATTTCTGGGACCAGAGCAGTTCTTC. This codes for CARSPPLFLGPEQFF. This sequence joins TRBV7-9 and TRBJ2-1, with D tentatively TRBD1 or TRBD2 (5 bases each). V was cut by 9 bases and J by 10 bases, with 25 bases left in between. This CDR3 has 15 residues. CDR1 and CDR2 (germline): SEHNR, FQNEAQ (reference sequence).

In this sample, this clonotype turned up many times. The chain carries TRBV6-6 and TRBJ2-1; 7 nucleotides agree with TRBD2. The junction had 6 bases not matched to a gene; V was cut back by 1 base and J by 6 bases. The V gene's germline CDR1 is MNHNY and CDR2 SVGAGI (reference sequence). The length of the CDR3 is 15 residues. The CDR3 DNA reads TGTGCCAGCAGTTACTTGCCTAGCGGACCCAATGAGCAGTTCTTC. The encoded protein is CASSYLPSGPNEQFF.

As to this clonotype: A much larger clone sits a single nucleotide away, making a read error possible. The chain recombines TRBV7-9 with TRBJ2-7, with D unclear. This CDR3 is built from 12 residues. CDR1 and CDR2 from the germline V gene are SEHNR and FQNEAQ (reference sequence). The CDR3 DNA is TGTGGCAGCAGCTCTCCTGCGTCCGAGCAGTACTTC. Protein sequence: CGSSSPASEQYF.

Many counts were recorded for this clonotype. The V gene is TRBV19, the J gene TRBJ2-4; 7 bases map to TRBD1. V lost 3 bases to trimming and J lost 5 bases; unmatched junction nucleotides: 4. The CDR3 consists of 14 residues. Germline-derived CDR1 and CDR2 are LNHDA and SQIVND (reference sequence). The CDR3 DNA follows: TGTGCCAGTAGTATCGGGCAGGGGGAAAACATTCAGTACTTC. It translates to CASSIGQGENIQYF.